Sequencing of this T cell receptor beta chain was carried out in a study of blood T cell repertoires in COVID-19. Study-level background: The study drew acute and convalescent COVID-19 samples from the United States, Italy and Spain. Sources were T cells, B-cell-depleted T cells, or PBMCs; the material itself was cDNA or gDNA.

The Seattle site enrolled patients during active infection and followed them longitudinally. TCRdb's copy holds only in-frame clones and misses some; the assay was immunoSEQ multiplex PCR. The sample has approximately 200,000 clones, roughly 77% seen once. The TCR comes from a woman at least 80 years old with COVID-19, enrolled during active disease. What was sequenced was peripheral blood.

CDR3 DNA: TGTGCCAGCAGCAATAGGCGGCGGGCCCGCACAGATACGCAGTATTTT. Its protein product is CASSNRRRARTDTQYF. The V and J genes are TRBV21-1 and TRBJ2-3; the D call in the table, TRBD2, was not verified against the DNA. TRBV21-1 is classified as a pseudogene. CDR3 size: 16 residues.